This is a list of T cell receptor beta chains from one sample in a study of HIV-infected patients and healthy controls. One entry per CDR3 protein results from TCRdb running MiXCR on the 5' RACE reads. The data show 15,000 to 20,000 distinct CDR3 sequences, under 9% seen once. The sequencing used blood, collected during antiretroviral therapy. The receptors derive from an adult with HIV infection. Both conserved end residues are part of each CDR3. D genes are given only for firm matches. The listing skips clone size in some rows; elsewhere it reads once, few, many or a size class.

D gene,V gene,clone size,J gene,CDR3 DNA,CDR3 protein
TRBD1,TRBV6-6,few,TRBJ2-7,TGTGCCAGCAGTTACACGGACAGGGGCTACGAGCAGTACTTC,CASSYTDRGYEQYF
TRBD2,TRBV20-1,many,TRBJ2-1,TGCAGTGCTAGAAGGCTAGCGGGGGCCACTGAGCAGTTCTTC,CSARRLAGATEQFF
NA,TRBV3-1,many,TRBJ2-7,TGTGCCAGCAGCCAAGAAGGGTACGAGCAGTACTTC,CASSQEGYEQYF
NA,TRBV6-6,many,TRBJ2-2,TGTGCCAGCAGTTACAACCCCGGGATGACTAACACCGGGGAGCTGTTTTTT,CASSYNPGMTNTGELFF
TRBD2,TRBV24-1,many,TRBJ2-3,TGTGCCACCAGTGCCCCCGGGAGGGCAGATACGCAGTATTTT,CATSAPGRADTQYF
NA,TRBV7-9,NA,TRBJ2-7,TGTGCCAGCAGCACCCAAGTGATGGGACTTACCTACGAGCAGTACTTC,CASSTQVMGLTYEQYF
NA,TRBV4-1,many,TRBJ1-1,TGCGCCAGCAGCCAGTTGGGGCGGATGAACACTGAAGCTTTCTTT,CASSQLGRMNTEAFF
NA,TRBV7-8,few,TRBJ1-5,TGTGCCAGCAGCCCGGATAGCAATCAGCCCCAGCATTTT,CASSPDSNQPQHF
NA,TRBV6-2/TRBV6-3,NA,TRBJ2-1,TGTGCCAGCAGTTACTTCGACAATGAGCAGTTCTTC,CASSYFDNEQFF
TRBD1,TRBV6-5,many,TRBJ1-5,TGTGCCAGCAGCGACGGACAGGGGCATCAGCCCCAGCATTTT,CASSDGQGHQPQHF
NA,TRBV24-1,NA,TRBJ2-7,TGTGCCACCAGTGATTTCCCGCAGGGCCACGAGCAGTACTTC,CATSDFPQGHEQYF
TRBD2,TRBV11-2,NA,TRBJ2-1,TGTGCCAGCAGCTTTAGGTACGACGCCCGACCTAGCGGGACGACTGAGCAGTTCTTC,CASSFRYDARPSGTTEQFF
NA,TRBV9,few,TRBJ1-4,TGTGCCAGCAGCGTAGGAGGTTCGAATGAAAAACTGTTTTTT,CASSVGGSNEKLFF
TRBD1,TRBV7-9,NA,TRBJ2-7,TGTGCCAGCAGCCCAGACAGGGTGGTCCACGAGCAGTACTTC,CASSPDRVVHEQYF
NA,TRBV28,many,TRBJ2-7,TGTGCCAGCAGTCCCACCGGATTAGGCTCCTACGAGCAGTACTTC,CASSPTGLGSYEQYF
NA,TRBV29-1,many,TRBJ2-2,TGCAGCGTTCAACAGGGTCGGGGAACCGGGGAGCTGTTTTTT,CSVQQGRGTGELFF
TRBD1,TRBV18,many,TRBJ1-1,TGTGCCAGCCTCGACAGGGGGCTTGAAGCTTTCTTT,CASLDRGLEAFF
NA,TRBV7-6,few,TRBJ2-5,TGTGCCAGCAGCTTAGATCGGGAGACCCAGTACTTC,CASSLDRETQYF
NA,TRBV5-4,NA,TRBJ2-4,TGTGCCAGCAGCTTTAACGTAGGCAGAAAAGCCAAAAACATTCAGTACTTC,CASSFNVGRKAKNIQYF
NA,TRBV2,many,TRBJ1-3,TGTGCCACGGCTGGATCCGTCTCTGGAAACACCATATATTTT,CATAGSVSGNTIYF
NA,TRBV6-2/TRBV6-3,NA,TRBJ2-7,TGTGCCAGCAGTTACCCCCTGAGGGAGCCTTCCTACGAGCAGTACTTC,CASSYPLREPSYEQYF
TRBD2,TRBV5-1,many,TRBJ2-5,TGCGCCAGCAGCTTGGGCCGGGGGGAAGAGACCCAGTACTTC,CASSLGRGEETQYF
NA,TRBV7-9,many,TRBJ2-3,TGTGCCAGCAGCCTATTGAAGGGGGATACGCAGTATTTT,CASSLLKGDTQYF
NA,TRBV5-1,many,TRBJ2-5,TGCGCCAGCGCCCGACTTACTCTCCAAGAGACCCAGTACTTC,CASARLTLQETQYF
TRBD1,TRBV11-2,many,TRBJ1-2,TGTGCCAGCAGCTTAGGGACAGGGGGCGCCTATGGCTACACCTTC,CASSLGTGGAYGYTF
NA,TRBV19,many,TRBJ1-1,TGTGCCAGTAGGGAAACAGGGTCGAGACCGGCTTTCTTT,CASRETGSRPAFF
NA,TRBV6-4,many,TRBJ2-2,TGTGCCAGCAGTGACGTGGGTAACACCGGGGAGCTGTTTTTT,CASSDVGNTGELFF
TRBD1,TRBV5-4,many,TRBJ2-1,TGTGCCAGCAGCCCAACAGGGGGCATCTACAATGAGCAGTTCTTC,CASSPTGGIYNEQFF
NA,TRBV28,many,TRBJ1-6,TGTGCCAGCAGTTTATGGACAGCCGAGGCCAATTCACCCCTCCACTTT,CASSLWTAEANSPLHF
TRBD1,TRBV20-1,many,TRBJ2-5,TGCAGTGCTAGAGCGGGGACAGTCGGCGGCGAGACCCAGTACTTC,CSARAGTVGGETQYF
NA,TRBV29-1,NA,TRBJ2-5,TGCAGCGTTGAAGATCACGACTTACGAGAGACCCAGTACTTC,CSVEDHDLRETQYF
NA,TRBV7-6,many,TRBJ2-6,TGTGCCAGCAGCTTATTTGTCTCTGGGGCCAACGTCCTGACTTTC,CASSLFVSGANVLTF
NA,TRBV10-3,many,TRBJ1-2,TGTGCCATCAGTGGGCCCGTCGGGGAACCGTCCGGCTACACCTTC,CAISGPVGEPSGYTF
TRBD2,TRBV5-6,many,TRBJ2-3,TGTGCCAGCAGCCCCACACTAGCGGGGGGTCCTACGCAGTATTTT,CASSPTLAGGPTQYF
NA,TRBV6-5,many,TRBJ1-1,TGTGCCAGCAGTTCCACAGGTGAAGCTTTCTTT,CASSSTGEAFF
TRBD2,TRBV4-1,many,TRBJ2-1,TGCGCCAGCCGCATTAGCGGGAGCAATGAGCAGTTCTTC,CASRISGSNEQFF
NA,TRBV7-9,many,TRBJ2-3,TGTGCCAGCAGCCCGAAACTAGTAATTACAGATACGCAGTATTTT,CASSPKLVITDTQYF